This TCR beta chain came from a study of cytomegalovirus exposure and HLA in healthy donors. General study results and limits: When presence/absence was analysed, sequencing depth was taken to be roughly uniform across donors.

Primers included in the PCR were 60 Vbeta and 13 Jbeta primers. Repertoires were generated with immunoSEQ multiplex PCR, while TCRdb's copy carries only in-frame clones and drops some. Seen here are 100,000 to 150,000 clones, 80% observed once, and the top ten hold approximately 1%. As for this clone: Its antigen is as yet unknown.

Sequenced input: PBMCs. The sequence derives from a human donor in good health.

CDR3 coding DNA: TGCGCCAGCAGCGACTCGGGGGGCCCCACAGATACGCAGTATTTT. This translates into CASSDSGGPTDTQYF. This sequence joins TRBV5-1 and TRBJ2-3, with a possible D match to TRBD2 (7 bases). The germline V gene encodes CDR1 SGHRS and CDR2 YFSETQ. The CDR3 loop spans 15 amino acids. Deletions cut 4 bases from V and 2 bases from J, with 14 bases between.